These 21 T cell receptor beta chains were all obtained from the same sample, sequenced in a study of response to subunit inactivated influenza vaccine listed by TCRdb under 2018. Library generation was performed with RT-PCR. The sample was run on an Illumina HiSeq 2500. TCRdb handled the public reads itself, with Q25 trimming in fastp and clone calling in MiXCR, and kept productive beta chains. Under each unique CDR3 protein, matching rows form one entry showing the most common genes and DNA. This sample comprises hundreds of thousands of distinct CDR3 sequences, roughly 8.2% of them detected only once. Clones ranked in the top ten supply under 15% of the sample. This specimen was PBMCs from blood, taken about 23 months after vaccination. The receptors shown here come from a man between 50 and 69 years old who received an inactivated influenza vaccine. Donor details come from another sample of the same person, matched by shared clones.

This clonotype was observed many times. The chain couples TRBV5-1 to TRBJ2-5; possible D gene TRBD1, 5 bases. Trimming shortened V by 0 bases and J by 5 bases, and 14 bases separated the two germline ends. The CDR3 has 15 amino acids. The V gene's germline CDR1 is SGHRS and CDR2 YFSETQ. The CDR3 loop is CASSLDVGAGETQYF. CDR3 nucleotides: TGCGCCAGCAGCTTGGATGTAGGGGCAGGGGAGACCCAGTACTTC.

Only a few counts were recorded for this clonotype. The chain links TRBV7-9 to TRBJ1-6; D is unclear. The ends were cut back, 1 base at V and 9 bases at J, with 10 bases in the middle. CDR3 size: 14 residues. CDR1 and CDR2 from the germline V gene are SEHNR and FQNEAQ (reference sequence). The CDR3 DNA is TGTGCCAGCAGCTTAGAAGGACGCACTTCACCCCTCCACTTT. Its protein is CASSLEGRTSPLHF.

V and J are TRBV10-3 and TRBJ2-7; D is ambiguous. This CDR3 contains 12 residues. CDR1 and CDR2 from the germline V gene are ENHRY and SYGVKD. Trimming cost V 4 bases and J 5 bases, with 9 bases left between them. The CDR3 reads CAISVRSHEQYF. The CDR3 region has the DNA TGTGCCATCAGTGTACGGTCCCACGAGCAGTACTTC.

This clonotype has only a few counts. The genes are TRBV20-1 and TRBJ2-4; D is undetermined. CDR3 length: 16 residues. The V gene lost 3 bases and the J gene lost 0 bases, with 15 bases spanning the gap. Per germline, CDR1 DFQATT and CDR2 SNEGSKA (reference sequence). The CDR3 sequence: CSARTPSPIAKNIQYF. CDR3 DNA sequence: TGCAGTGCTAGGACCCCTTCGCCGATAGCCAAAAACATTCAGTACTTC.

The CDR3 bases are TGCAGCGTTGAGGACGGGGGGGCATATGAGCAGTTCTTC. Amino acids: CSVEDGGAYEQFF. This chain joins TRBV29-1 and TRBJ2-1, with 8 positions matching TRBD2. This CDR3 is 13 amino acids long. After removal of 3 bases from V and 8 bases from J, the junction contained 6 bases not matched to a gene. Germline CDR1 reads SQVTM; CDR2 reads ANQGSEA.

At least ten counts were recorded for this clonotype. The V and J genes are TRBV10-3 and TRBJ1-6, with no clear D. The germline V and J ends were trimmed by 4 bases and 7 bases, with 5 bases remaining between them. Germline V gene data show CDR1 as ENHRY and CDR2 as SYGVKD. The CDR3 sequence is 12 residues long. The CDR3 is CAISVENSPLHF. CDR3 in DNA: TGTGCCATCAGTGTTGAAAATTCACCCCTCCACTTT.

V is TRBV5-1 and J is TRBJ1-2; tentatively, D is TRBD1 (6 bases). Germline CDR1 reads SGHRS; CDR2 reads YFSETQ. The CDR3 is 15 residues long. Trimming removed 0 bases at V and 5 bases at J, with 14 bases between. The DNA of the CDR3 is TGCGCCAGCAGCTTGGACCAGGGGCCCTTGTATGGCTACACCTTC. As protein: CASSLDQGPLYGYTF.

This clonotype was counted at least ten times. The rearrangement uses TRBV9 and TRBJ2-7; no clear D gene. Trimming cost V 0 bases and J 1 base, with 8 bases left between them. CDR3 length: 14 residues. Germline V gene sequence: CDR1 SGDLS, CDR2 YYNGEE. The CDR3: CASSVELQSYEQYF. The CDR3 DNA reads as TGTGCCAGCAGCGTAGAATTGCAGTCCTACGAGCAGTACTTC.

This clonotype has a handful of counts. The genes are TRBV18 and TRBJ1-6; 10 positions match TRBD1. The CDR3 consists of 15 residues. V gave up 3 bases and J gave up 11 bases; unmatched junction bases: 7. CDR1 is KGHSH, CDR2 LQKENI, per germline. CDR3 sequence: CASSPQDRGLAPLHF. CDR3 bases: TGTGCCAGCTCACCTCAAGACAGGGGGCTAGCACCCCTCCACTTT.

Only a few counts were recorded for this clonotype. This chain connects TRBV10-3 to TRBJ2-7; 12 nucleotides match TRBD2. The junction had 13 bases not matched to a gene; V was cut back by 6 bases and J by 4 bases. The germline V gene encodes CDR1 ENHRY and CDR2 SYGVKD. The CDR3 totals 17 residues. The chain's CDR3 is CAISRTSGTTILYEQYF. The CDR3 DNA reads as TGTGCCATCAGCCGGACTAGCGGGACCACAATTTTGTACGAGCAGTACTTC.

This clonotype was picked up many times. The chain combines TRBV4-2 with TRBJ2-4, with 8 nucleotides matching TRBD2. V gave up 0 bases and J gave up 4 bases; unmatched junction bases: 5. CDR3 length equals 16 residues. The germline V gene has CDR1 LGHNA and CDR2 YNFKEQ. The CDR3 DNA reads as TGTGCCAGCAGCCAAGAAGGGACTAGGGGGAAAAACATTCAGTACTTC. It codes for CASSQEGTRGKNIQYF.

The chain uses TRBV18 and TRBJ2-5; 8 bases fit TRBD1. CDR1 and CDR2 (germline): KGHSH, LQKENI. V lost 6 bases to trimming and J lost 5 bases; unmatched junction nucleotides: 8. The CDR3 consists of 14 residues. Here the CDR3 reads CASSTQGAWETQYF. CDR3 sequence (DNA): TGTGCCAGCTCGACTCAGGGGGCTTGGGAGACCCAGTACTTC.

This clonotype was seen a few times. V gene TRBV11-2 combines with J gene TRBJ2-5, with 7 nucleotides matching TRBD1. Germline loops: CDR1 SGHAT, CDR2 FQNNGV. With 4 bases clipped from V and 4 bases from J, the junction kept 9 bases outside the gene matches. This CDR3 comprises 15 residues. The CDR3 loop is CASSSNTGAGETQYF. The CDR3 DNA is TGTGCCAGCAGCTCAAATACAGGGGCCGGAGAGACCCAGTACTTC.

This clonotype was observed a few times. The chain employs TRBV10-3 and TRBJ2-5; D is perhaps TRBD1 (6 bases). Germline CDR1 and CDR2: ENHRY and SYGVKD. Trimming took off 0 bases at V and 5 bases at J, with 13 bases between the two ends. This CDR3 is built from 15 residues. CDR3 protein: CAISESQGTVETQYF. The CDR3 region has the DNA TGTGCCATCAGTGAGTCTCAGGGGACCGTCGAGACCCAGTACTTC.

This rearrangement joins TRBV6-5 to TRBJ1-5; D call uncertain. Germline CDR1 MNHEY, CDR2 SVGAGI. The CDR3 consists of 14 residues. Trimming pared 0 bases from V and 4 bases from J, leaving 7 bases between. CDR3 in amino acids: CASSYSERNQPQHF. CDR3 DNA sequence: TGTGCCAGCAGTTACTCGGAAAGAAATCAGCCCCAGCATTTT.

This clonotype was counted ten times or more. The rearrangement joins TRBV20-1 to TRBJ2-5; D remains ambiguous. In germline, CDR1 is DFQATT, CDR2 SNEGSKA (reference sequence). With 1 base removed from V and 3 bases from J, the gap between germline ends came to 6 bases. The CDR3 extends over 12 amino acids. The CDR3 reads CSARVYEETQYF. CDR3 bases: TGCAGTGCTAGAGTTTACGAAGAGACCCAGTACTTC.

This sequence joins TRBV20-1 and TRBJ2-7; no reliable D call. CDR1 is DFQATT, CDR2 SNEGSKA, per germline (reference sequence). The CDR3 extends over 13 amino acids. V lost 5 bases and J lost 5, with 16 bases in between. For the CDR3, the DNA is TGCAGTGCTGTTTCCCGGACGGGCCACGAGCAGTACTTC. Amino acids: CSAVSRTGHEQYF.

This clonotype was counted many times. The chain has TRBV6-1 and TRBJ1-1, with D possibly being TRBD1 (6 bases). Germline loops: CDR1 MNHNS, CDR2 SASEGT. This CDR3 spans 14 amino acids. V lost 5 bases to trimming and J lost 5 bases, with 15 bases between them. Written as DNA, the CDR3 is TGTGCCAGCAGTCGAGGGGGGGCAGAAACTGAAGCTTTCTTT. It specifies CASSRGGAETEAFF.

This clonotype has a count of ten or more. V and J are TRBV14 and TRBJ2-7; D may be TRBD2 (5 bases). Trimming shortened V by 1 base and J by 6 bases, and 16 bases separated the two germline ends. Germline CDR1 is SGHDN and CDR2 is FVKESK. There are 15 residues in the CDR3. CDR3 coding DNA: TGTGCCAGCAGCCAAGGCGATTTTCGGGGTCCCGAGCAGTACTTC. It specifies CASSQGDFRGPEQYF.

The gene calls are TRBV4-3 and TRBJ2-3; 9 bases are shared with TRBD1. J gave up 4 bases and V 0 bases, and 8 bases lay outside the gene matches. The length of the CDR3 is 17 residues. Germline CDR1 LGHNA, CDR2 YSLEER. The CDR3 region is CASSQEWGQGFSDTQYF. The CDR3 DNA sequence: TGCGCCAGCAGCCAAGAGTGGGGACAGGGCTTCTCAGATACGCAGTATTTT.

This rearrangement joins TRBV4-3 to TRBJ2-5; possibly TRBD1 or TRBD2 for D (5 bases each). Germline V lookup: CDR1 LGHNA, CDR2 YSLEER. The germline V and J ends were trimmed by 0 bases and 4 bases, with 12 bases remaining between them. There are 15 residues in the CDR3. The CDR3 region is CASSQDPGPGETQYF. Here the CDR3 DNA reads TGCGCCAGCAGCCAAGATCCGGGGCCGGGAGAGACCCAGTACTTC.